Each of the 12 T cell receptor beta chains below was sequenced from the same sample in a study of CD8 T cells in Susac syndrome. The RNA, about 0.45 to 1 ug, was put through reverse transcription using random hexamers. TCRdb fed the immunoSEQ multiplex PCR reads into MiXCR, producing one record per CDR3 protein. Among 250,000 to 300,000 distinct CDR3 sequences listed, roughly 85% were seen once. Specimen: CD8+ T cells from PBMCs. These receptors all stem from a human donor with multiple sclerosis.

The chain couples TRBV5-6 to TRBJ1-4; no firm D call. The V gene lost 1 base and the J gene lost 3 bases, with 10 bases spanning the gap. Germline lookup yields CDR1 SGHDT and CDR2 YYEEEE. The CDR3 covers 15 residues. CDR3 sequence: CASSLSRRANEKLFF. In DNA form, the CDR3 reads TGTGCCAGCAGCTTGTCACGGCGGGCTAATGAAAAACTGTTTTTT.

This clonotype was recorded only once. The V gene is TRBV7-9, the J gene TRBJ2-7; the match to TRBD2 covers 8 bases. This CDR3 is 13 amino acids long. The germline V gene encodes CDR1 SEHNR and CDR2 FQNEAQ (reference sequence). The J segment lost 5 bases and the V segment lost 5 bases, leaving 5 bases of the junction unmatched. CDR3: CASSPSGPHEQYF. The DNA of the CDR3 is TGTGCCAGCAGCCCTAGCGGGCCTCACGAGCAGTACTTC.

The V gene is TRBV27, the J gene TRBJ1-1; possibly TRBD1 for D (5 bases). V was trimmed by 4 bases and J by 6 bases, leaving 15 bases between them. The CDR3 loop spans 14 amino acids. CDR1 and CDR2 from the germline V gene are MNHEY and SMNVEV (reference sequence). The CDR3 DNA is TGTGCCAGCAGTTGGGTAGGAGGGGAAGCTGAAGCTTTCTTT. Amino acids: CASSWVGGEAEAFF.

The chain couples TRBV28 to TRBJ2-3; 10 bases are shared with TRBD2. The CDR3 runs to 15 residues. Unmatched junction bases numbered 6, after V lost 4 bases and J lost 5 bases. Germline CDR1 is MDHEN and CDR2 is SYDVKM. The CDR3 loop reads CASSSLAGVEDTQYF. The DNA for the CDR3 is TGTGCCAGCAGTTCCCTAGCGGGAGTGGAAGATACGCAGTATTTT. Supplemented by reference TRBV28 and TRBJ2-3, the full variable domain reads DVKVTQSSRYLVKRTGEKVFLECVQDMDHENMFWYRQDPGLGLRLIYFSYDVKMKEKGDIPEGYSVSREKKERFSLILESASTNQTSMYLCASSSLAGVEDTQYFGPGTRLTVL.

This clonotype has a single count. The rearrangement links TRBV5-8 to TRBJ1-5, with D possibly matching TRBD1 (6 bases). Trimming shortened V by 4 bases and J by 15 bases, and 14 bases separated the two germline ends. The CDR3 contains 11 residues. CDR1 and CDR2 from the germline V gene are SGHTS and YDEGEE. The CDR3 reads CASSGGLFRHF. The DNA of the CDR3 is TGTGCCAGCAGCGGGGGCCTGTTTCGGCATTTT. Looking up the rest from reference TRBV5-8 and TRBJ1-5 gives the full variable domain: EAGVTQSPTHLIKTRGQQATLRCSPISGHTSVYWYQQALGLGLQFLLWYDEGEERNRGNFPPRFSGRQFPNYSSELNVNALELEDSALYLCASSGGLFRHFGDGTRLSIL.

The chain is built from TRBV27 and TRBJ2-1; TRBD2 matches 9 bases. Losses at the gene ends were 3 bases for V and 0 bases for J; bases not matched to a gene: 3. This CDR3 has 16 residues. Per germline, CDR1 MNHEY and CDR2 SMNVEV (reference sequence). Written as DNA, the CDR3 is TGTGCCAGCAGTTTTTCTAGCGGGGACTCCTACAATGAGCAGTTCTTC. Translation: CASSFSSGDSYNEQFF.

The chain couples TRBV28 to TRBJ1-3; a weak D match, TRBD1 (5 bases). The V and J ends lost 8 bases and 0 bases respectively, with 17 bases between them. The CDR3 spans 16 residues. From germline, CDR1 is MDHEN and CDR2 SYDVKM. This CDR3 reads CASLKGFGFSGNTIYF. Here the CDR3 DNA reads TGTGCCAGCCTGAAGGGGTTCGGGTTCTCTGGAAACACCATATATTTT.

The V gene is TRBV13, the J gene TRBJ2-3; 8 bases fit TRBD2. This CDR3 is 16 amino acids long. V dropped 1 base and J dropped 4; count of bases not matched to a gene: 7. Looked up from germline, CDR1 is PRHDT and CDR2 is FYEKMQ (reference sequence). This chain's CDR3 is CASSLAPGGPADTQYF. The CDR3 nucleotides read TGTGCCAGCAGCTTAGCACCGGGAGGGCCCGCAGATACGCAGTATTTT.

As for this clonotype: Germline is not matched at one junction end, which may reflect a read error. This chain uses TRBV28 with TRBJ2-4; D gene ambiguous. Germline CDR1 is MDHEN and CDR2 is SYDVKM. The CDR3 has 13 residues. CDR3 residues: CVSSSVAKNIQYF. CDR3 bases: TGTGTCAGCAGTTCTGTAGCCAAAAACATTCAGTACTTC.

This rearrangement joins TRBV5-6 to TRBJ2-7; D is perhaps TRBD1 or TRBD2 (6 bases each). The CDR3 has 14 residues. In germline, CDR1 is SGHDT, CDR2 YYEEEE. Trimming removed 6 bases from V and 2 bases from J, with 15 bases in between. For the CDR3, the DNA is TGTGCCAGCACCCCGGGGGCAGGGGCCTACGAGCAGTACTTC. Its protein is CASTPGAGAYEQYF.

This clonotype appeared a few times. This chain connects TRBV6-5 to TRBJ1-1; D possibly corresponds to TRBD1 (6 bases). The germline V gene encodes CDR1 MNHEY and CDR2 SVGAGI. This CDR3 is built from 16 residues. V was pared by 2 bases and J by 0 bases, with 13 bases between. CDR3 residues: CASSYAKGDMNTEAFF. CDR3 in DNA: TGTGCCAGCAGTTACGCCAAGGGGGATATGAACACTGAAGCTTTCTTT.

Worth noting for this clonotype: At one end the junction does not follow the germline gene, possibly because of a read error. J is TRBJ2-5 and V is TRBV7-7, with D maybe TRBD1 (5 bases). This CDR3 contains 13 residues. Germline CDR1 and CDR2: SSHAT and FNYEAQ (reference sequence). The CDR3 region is CASSFGARETQYF. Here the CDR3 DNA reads TGTGCTAGCAGCTTTGGGGCGCGAGAGACCCAGTACTTC. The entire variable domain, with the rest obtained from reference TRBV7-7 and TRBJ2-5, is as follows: GAGVSQSPRYKVTKRGQDVTLRCDPISSHATLYWYQQALGQGPEFLTYFNYEAQPDKSGLPSDRFSAERPEGSISTLTIQRTEQRDSAMYRCASSFGARETQYFGPGTRLLVL.